These T cell receptor beta chains were read from a single sample in a study of beta chain features in type 1 diabetes. Assay used: immunoSEQ multiplex PCR; TCRdb lists only in-frame clones, some missing. Here the sample spans almost 250,000 clones, 13% to 15% being singletons. The material sequenced was naive CD4+ T cells from blood. The receptors come from a woman in her forties in good health. The CDR3 runs from the conserved cysteine through the conserved F or W. A D gene is named only where the DNA matches it firmly. Rows give clone size only sometimes, using once, few, many, or a class for an expanded clone.

TRBV4-1	once	TRBJ1-6	TRBD1	CASTHSWSRTGANNSPLHF	TGCGCCAGCACGCATTCCTGGAGTAGGACAGGAGCCAATAATTCACCCCTCCACTTT
TRBV5-4	.	TRBJ1-6	TRBD1	CASSRTGESLHF	TGTGCCAGCAGCCGGACAGGGGAGTCCCTCCACTTT
TRBV21-1	.	TRBJ2-1	.	CASREVRCYNEQFF	TGTGCCAGCAGAGAGGTTAGGTGCTACAATGAGCAGTTCTTC
TRBV5-1	.	TRBJ2-5	TRBD2	CASSLRGAGVVIETQYF	TGCGCCAGCAGCTTGCGAGGTGCGGGGGTGGTGATAGAGACCCAGTACTTC
TRBV7-2	.	TRBJ2-5	TRBD2	CASSLVTSSGGGTQYF	TGTGCCAGCAGCTTAGTAACGTCTAGCGGGGGCGGGACCCAGTACTTC
TRBV19	few	TRBJ1-1	.	CASNDGGEAFF	TGTGCCAGTAATGACGGGGGTGAAGCTTTCTTT
TRBV6-5	.	TRBJ1-1	TRBD1	CASSYSGQLSEAFF	TGTGCCAGCAGTTACTCGGGACAGCTTTCTGAAGCTTTCTTT
TRBV7-9	many	TRBJ2-3	.	CASGLPDTQYF	TGTGCCAGCGGCCTTCCGGATACGCAGTATTTT
TRBV5-1	few	TRBJ1-6	.	CASTQGIVDSPLHF	TGCGCCAGCACGCAGGGGATCGTGGATTCACCCCTCCACTTT
TRBV15	few	TRBJ1-6	TRBD1	CATSRQNRGNSPLHF	TGTGCCACCAGCAGACAAAACAGGGGAAATTCACCCCTCCACTTT
TRBV2	.	TRBJ2-2	TRBD2	CASSESGGDYRSNTGELFF	TGTGCCAGCAGTGAATCTGGGGGGGACTACCGATCGAACACCGGGGAGCTGTTTTTT
TRBV18	few	TRBJ1-2	TRBD1	CASSLTDRGMEYGYTF	TGTGCCAGCTCCCTCACGGACAGGGGAATGGAGTATGGCTACACCTTC
TRBV27	.	TRBJ2-3	TRBD2	CASSLGTSADTQYF	TGTGCCAGCAGTTTGGGGACTAGCGCAGATACGCAGTATTTT
TRBV2	few	TRBJ2-2	TRBD1	CASNGQGTGELFF	TGTGCCAGCAACGGACAGGGCACCGGGGAGCTGTTTTTT
TRBV5-4	.	TRBJ1-1	.	CATKPGHITEAFF	TGTGCCACCAAGCCGGGACATATCACTGAAGCTTTCTTT
TRBV5-1	few	TRBJ2-2	.	CASSPQAGKGGELFF	TGCGCCAGCAGCCCCCAGGCGGGAAAGGGCGGGGAGCTGTTTTTT
TRBV5-1	few	TRBJ2-2	TRBD2	CASSFGGSNTGELFF	TGCGCCAGCAGCTTCGGGGGGTCGAACACCGGGGAGCTGTTTTTT
TRBV6-1	.	TRBJ2-4	.	CASSVIQGSKNIQYF	TGTGCCAGCAGCGTAATACAGGGTAGCAAAAACATTCAGTACTTC